This TCR beta chain was observed in a study of blood T cell repertoires in COVID-19. About the study: The origin of the acute and convalescent COVID-19 samples was the United States, Italy and Spain. PBMCs, B-cell-depleted T cells, or T cells provided the cDNA or gDNA that made up the material.

Per the original methods: Scientists estimated how many nucleated cells there were by amplifying reference gene primers. Clones were read by immunoSEQ multiplex PCR, and TCRdb kept only the in-frame ones, dropping some. Clone size and V and J calls were adopted from that table, with D and trimming inferred from the DNA. The sample carries tens of thousands of clones, roughly 90% recorded once. Sequencing was performed on peripheral blood. The clonotype was recovered from a man between 60 and 70 years old with active COVID-19.

DNA of the CDR3: TGCAGTGCTAGGCAGTACGACGAGCAGTACTTC. Its protein product is CSARQYDEQYF. The rearrangement joins TRBV20-1 to TRBJ2-7; no clear D gene. CDR3 length: 11 amino acids. CDR1 and CDR2 (germline): DFQATT, SNEGSKA (reference sequence). V dropped 3 bases and J dropped 5 bases, with 8 bases sitting between them.